This T cell receptor (beta chain) originates from a study of shared clonotypes between healthy human individuals. Genomic DNA belonging to each subset was distributed in equal measure over several immunoSEQ plates. Template for every sorted-subset replicate PCR totaled about 0.2 ug DNA, roughly 30,000 T cell genomes. The data were produced by immunoSEQ multiplex PCR, yet TCRdb's version contains in-frame clones alone and is incomplete. In the table there are approximately 350,000 clones, roughly 96% of which are singletons. Those who donated, Caucasian adults without exception, all lived in Nashville, Tennessee. With 1 base clipped from V and 5 bases from J, the junction kept 12 bases outside the gene matches. The CDR3 is 17 amino acids. Germline lookup yields CDR1 SGHTS and CDR2 YDEGEE.

The sample taken for sequencing was memory CD8+ T cells sorted from blood. Subset here: CD45RO+ cells pooled with CCR7-negative TemRA cells. The chain uses TRBV5-8 and TRBJ2-1; 7 bases agree with TRBD2. The receptor comes from a man aged 30 to 39 in good health. CDR3 bases: TGTGCCAGCAGCTTGTTTTTGGCGGGAGTCTGGAACAATGAGCAGTTCTTC. Encoded protein: CASSLFLAGVWNNEQFF.